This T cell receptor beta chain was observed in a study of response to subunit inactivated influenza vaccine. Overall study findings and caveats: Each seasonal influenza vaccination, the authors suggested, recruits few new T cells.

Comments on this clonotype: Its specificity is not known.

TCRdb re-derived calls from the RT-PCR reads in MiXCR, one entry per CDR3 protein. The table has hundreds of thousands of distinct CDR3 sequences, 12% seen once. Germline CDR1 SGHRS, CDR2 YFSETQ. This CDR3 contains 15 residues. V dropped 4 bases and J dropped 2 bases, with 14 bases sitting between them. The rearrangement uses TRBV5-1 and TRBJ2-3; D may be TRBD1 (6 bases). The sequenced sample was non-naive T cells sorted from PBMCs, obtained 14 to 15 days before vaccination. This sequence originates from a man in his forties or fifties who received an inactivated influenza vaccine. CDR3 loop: CASSQGQPHTDTQYF. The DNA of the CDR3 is TGCGCCAGCAGCCAGGGACAACCCCACACAGATACGCAGTATTTT.